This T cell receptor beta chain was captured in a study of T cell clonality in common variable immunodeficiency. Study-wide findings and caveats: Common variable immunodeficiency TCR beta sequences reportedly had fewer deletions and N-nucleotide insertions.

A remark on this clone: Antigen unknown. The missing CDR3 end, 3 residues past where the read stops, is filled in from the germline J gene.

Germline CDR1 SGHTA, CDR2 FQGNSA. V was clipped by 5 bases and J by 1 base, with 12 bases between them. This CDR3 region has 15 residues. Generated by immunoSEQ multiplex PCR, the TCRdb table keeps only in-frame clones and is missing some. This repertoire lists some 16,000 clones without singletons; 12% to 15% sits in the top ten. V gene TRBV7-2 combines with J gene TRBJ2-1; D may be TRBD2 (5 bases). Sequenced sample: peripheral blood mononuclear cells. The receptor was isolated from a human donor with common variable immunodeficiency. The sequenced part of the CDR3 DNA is TGTGCCAGCAGCCCTAGGCCGGGGTCCTACAATGAG. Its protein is CASSPRPGSYNE. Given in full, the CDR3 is CASSPRPGSYNEQFF.